The clone carrying this T cell receptor (beta chain) has just one count. Per the original data handling: Cell counts per sample came from amplifying reference gene primers. Profiled with immunoSEQ multiplex PCR; TCRdb holds only in-frame clones, not every one. The DNA gave D and trimming, while V, J and clone size come from that table. The repertoire holds about 79,000 clones, with about 90% as singletons. The data were taken from a study of blood T cell repertoires in COVID-19. Study at large: Samples came from the United States, Italy and Spain, spanning acute and convalescent COVID-19. The cDNA or gDNA used as material had been derived from T cells, B-cell-depleted T cells, or PBMCs.

The CDR3 is made up of 13 amino acids. Trimming removed 3 bases at V and 10 bases at J, with 15 bases between. Germline loops: CDR1 LNHDA, CDR2 SQIVND (reference sequence). V and J are TRBV19 and TRBJ1-1, with D uncertain. The sample comprised peripheral blood. This receptor was obtained from a man in his fifties or sixties with active COVID-19. The CDR3 here is CASSIGGMRRAFF. The CDR3, as DNA: TGTGCCAGTAGTATTGGAGGGATGAGACGAGCTTTCTTT.